This T cell receptor beta chain appears in the sequencing data of a study of OX40 agonist ivuxolimab in advanced cancers. Across the study: An agonistic human IgG2 monoclonal antibody against OX40 (CD134) was given.

Turning to this clone: No antigen is known for it.

Overall study findings and caveats: Among patients with partial responses at 0.1-3.0 mg/kg, clonal expansion was among the lowest. The study found that CD8+ T cells averaged more expanded clones than CD4+.

The protocol was immunoSEQ multiplex PCR, while the TCRdb copy is restricted to in-frame clones and leaves out a portion. The table lists under 100,000 clones, around 85% of them singletons. Sequencing used CD4+ or CD8+ T cells sorted from blood, obtained in a trial of the OX40 agonist ivuxolimab. The receptor was isolated from an adult with an advanced solid tumor such as melanoma, head and neck, liver or kidney cancer.

The CDR3 loop reads CASSHRWGLAGLEQYF. The CDR3 coding sequence is TGTGCCAGTAGCCATAGATGGGGACTAGCGGGACTCGAGCAGTACTTC. V usage is TRBV19 and J usage is TRBJ2-7; 13 positions agree with TRBD2. The CDR3 length is 16 residues. Germline V gives CDR1 LNHDA, CDR2 SQIVND (reference sequence). The V and J ends lost 6 bases and 6 bases, in that order; junction bases with no gene match: 11. Supplemented by reference TRBV19 and TRBJ2-7, the full variable domain reads DGGITQSPKYLFRKEGQNVTLSCEQNLNHDAMYWYRQDPGQGLRLIYYSQIVNDFQKGDIAEGYSVSREKKESFPLTVTSAQKNPTAFYLCASSHRWGLAGLEQYFGPGTRLTVT.